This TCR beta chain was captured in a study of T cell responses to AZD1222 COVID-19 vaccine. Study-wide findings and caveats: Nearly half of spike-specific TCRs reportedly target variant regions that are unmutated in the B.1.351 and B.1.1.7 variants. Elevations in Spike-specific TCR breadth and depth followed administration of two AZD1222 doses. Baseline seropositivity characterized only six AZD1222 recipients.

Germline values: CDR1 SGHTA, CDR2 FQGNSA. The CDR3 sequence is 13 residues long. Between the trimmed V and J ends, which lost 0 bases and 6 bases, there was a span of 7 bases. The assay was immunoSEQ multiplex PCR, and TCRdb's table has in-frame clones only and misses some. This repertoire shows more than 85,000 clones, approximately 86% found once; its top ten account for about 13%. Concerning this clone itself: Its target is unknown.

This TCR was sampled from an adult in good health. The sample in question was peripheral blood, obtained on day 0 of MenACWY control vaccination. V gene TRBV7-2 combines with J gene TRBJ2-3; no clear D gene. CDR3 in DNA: TGTGCCAGCAGCTTAGCCAGGCGGGATACGCAGTATTTT. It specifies CASSLARRDTQYF.